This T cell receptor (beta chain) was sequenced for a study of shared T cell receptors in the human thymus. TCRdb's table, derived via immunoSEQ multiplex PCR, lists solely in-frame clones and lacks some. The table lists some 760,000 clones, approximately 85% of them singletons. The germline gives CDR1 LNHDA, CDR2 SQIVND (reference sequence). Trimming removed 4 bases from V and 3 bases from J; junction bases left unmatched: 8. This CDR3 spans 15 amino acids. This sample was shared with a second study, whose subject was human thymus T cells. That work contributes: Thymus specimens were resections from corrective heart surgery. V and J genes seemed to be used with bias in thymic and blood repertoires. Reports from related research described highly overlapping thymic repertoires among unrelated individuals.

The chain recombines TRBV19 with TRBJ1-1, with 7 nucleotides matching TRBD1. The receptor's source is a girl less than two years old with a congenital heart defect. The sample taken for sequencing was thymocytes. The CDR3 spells CASSNRQGLDTEAFF. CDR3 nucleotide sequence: TGTGCCAGTAGTAATAGACAGGGATTGGACACTGAAGCTTTCTTT.